These 28 T cell receptor beta chains came from one sample sequenced in a study of shared clonotypes between healthy human individuals. Assay used: immunoSEQ multiplex PCR; TCRdb lists only in-frame clones, some missing. The data show over a million clones, over 95% seen once. The specimen was naive CD4+ T cells sorted from blood. Regarding subset: CD45RA+ positively selected. These TCRs come from a young man in good health.

The chain links TRBV7-9 to TRBJ2-5; a possible D gene is TRBD2 (5 bases). The CDR3 is 14 residues long. Germline assignment: CDR1 SEHNR and CDR2 FQNEAQ (reference sequence). The V end lost 5 bases, the J end lost 5 bases, and 15 bases lay between the germline ends. CDR3 bases: TGTGCCAGCAGCCCCCTCCGGGGTCGCGAGACCCAGTACTTC. This encodes CASSPLRGRETQYF.

CDR3 nucleotide sequence: TGTGCCAGCAGCTCCCAGCCGGGACAGGGAGAGACCCAGTACTTC. Translated, it gives CASSSQPGQGETQYF. This chain joins TRBV7-9 and TRBJ2-5, with 9 positions matching TRBD1. Trimming cost V 4 bases and J 4 bases; bases outside gene matches: 7. Germline CDR1 reads SEHNR; CDR2 reads FQNEAQ (reference sequence). The CDR3 sequence is 15 residues long.

The rearrangement uses TRBV5-1 and TRBJ2-1, with 11 bases aligning to TRBD1. Per the germline V gene, CDR1 is SGHRS and CDR2 is YFSETQ. The CDR3 totals 18 residues. V was pared by 3 bases and J by 6 bases, with 14 bases of the junction left unmatched. The CDR3 loop is CASSSVIRDRGKSNEQFF. In nucleotides, the CDR3 is TGCGCCAGCAGCTCCGTTATCCGGGACAGGGGGAAGAGCAATGAGCAGTTCTTC. Full variable domain (rest looked up from reference TRBV5-1 and TRBJ2-1): KAGVTQTPRYLIKTRGQQVTLSCSPISGHRSVSWYQQTPGQGLQFLFEYFSETQRNKGNFPGRFSGRQFSNSRSEMNVSTLELGDSALYLCASSSVIRDRGKSNEQFFGPGTRLTVL.

The V call is TRBV4-1, the J call TRBJ1-5; D gene ambiguous. Trimming pared 1 base from V and 7 bases from J, leaving 11 bases between. Germline V gene data show CDR1 as MGHRA and CDR2 as YSYEKL. This CDR3 contains 14 residues. The CDR3, as DNA: TGCGCCAGCAGCCAAGTAGGTAGTCGACAGCCCCAGCATTTT. It is translated as CASSQVGSRQPQHF.

The chain recombines TRBV5-8 with TRBJ2-7; D is possibly TRBD1 (6 bases). Germline assignment: CDR1 SGHTS and CDR2 YDEGEE. The CDR3 length is 16 residues. V was trimmed by 4 bases and J by 3 bases, leaving 20 bases between them. CDR3 amino acids: CASSPKSRDTGYEQYF. CDR3 bases: TGTGCCAGCAGCCCAAAAAGCAGGGACACAGGCTACGAGCAGTACTTC.

This chain joins TRBV7-2 and TRBJ2-3; tentatively, D is TRBD1 or TRBD2 (6 bases each). From germline, CDR1 is SGHTA and CDR2 FQGNSA. The CDR3 runs to 16 residues. Trimming removed 1 base at V and 1 base at J, with 12 bases between. For the CDR3, the DNA is TGTGCCAGCAGCTTAGTTGGGGGCGGGGGCACAGATACGCAGTATTTT. Its protein product is CASSLVGGGGTDTQYF.

The chain recombines TRBV5-5 with TRBJ1-5; 10 bases match TRBD1. After removal of 0 bases from V and 8 bases from J, the junction contained 5 bases not matched to a gene. Germline assignment: CDR1 SGHKS and CDR2 YYEKEE (reference sequence). The CDR3 length is 15 residues. The CDR3 DNA follows: TGTGCCAGCAGCTTGGCCCGGACAGGGGGGGAGCCCCAGCATTTT. As protein: CASSLARTGGEPQHF.

As regards this clone: The same CDR3 also results from other DNA sequences found in this sample. V usage is TRBV27 and J usage is TRBJ2-2; 10 bases are a match to TRBD2. Trimming removed 5 bases from V and 1 base from J; junction bases left unmatched: 4. The CDR3 contains 16 residues. Germline loops: CDR1 MNHEY, CDR2 SMNVEV (reference sequence). CDR3: CASSSLAGVNTGELFF. CDR3 nucleotide sequence: TGTGCCAGCAGTAGCCTAGCGGGAGTGAACACCGGGGAGCTGTTTTTT.

The V gene is TRBV28, the J gene TRBJ2-2, with D maybe TRBD1 (5 bases). The CDR3 covers 15 residues. CDR1 MDHEN and CDR2 SYDVKM come from the germline V gene. Trimming shortened V by 6 bases and J by 1 base, and 12 bases separated the two germline ends. CDR3 sequence reads: CASSSGYKNTGELFF. In DNA form, the CDR3 reads TGTGCCAGCAGCTCAGGGTATAAGAACACCGGGGAGCTGTTTTTT.

DNA of the CDR3: TGTGCCAGCCGGGCTGTAAAAAACATTCAGTACTTC. Translation: CASRAVKNIQYF. The chain combines TRBV6-6 with TRBJ2-4; no clear D gene. The V end lost 8 bases, the J end lost 4 bases, and 9 bases lay between the germline ends. The CDR3 totals 12 residues. CDR1 is MNHNY, CDR2 SVGAGI, per germline (reference sequence).

Here the CDR3 DNA reads TGCGCCAGCAGCCAAGATCTCCGGGGCCAGGGTGTTTGGCAGCCCCAGCATTTT. It specifies CASSQDLRGQGVWQPQHF. The V and J genes are TRBV4-1 and TRBJ1-5; D might be TRBD1 (5 bases). The ends were cut back, 0 bases at V and 7 bases at J, with 22 bases in the middle. The CDR3 is made up of 18 amino acids. The germline CDR1 and CDR2 sequences are MGHRA and YSYEKL.

This sequence joins TRBV30 and TRBJ2-2; D not resolved. The V and J ends lost 8 bases and 4 bases respectively, with 5 bases between them. Germline lookup yields CDR1 GTSNPN and CDR2 SVGIG (reference sequence). The CDR3 extends over 10 amino acids. CDR3 nucleotide sequence: TGTGCCCTGCTCACCGGGGAGCTGTTTTTT. Translation gives CALLTGELFF.

The chain is built from TRBV7-9 and TRBJ1-1; D is ambiguous. There are 13 residues in the CDR3. CDR1 and CDR2 from the germline V gene are SEHNR and FQNEAQ (reference sequence). The V end lost 5 bases, the J end lost 6 bases, and 13 bases lay between the germline ends. The CDR3 DNA reads TGTGCCAGCAGCCTCGGACGGAATCCTGAAGCTTTCTTT. Residues: CASSLGRNPEAFF.

This clone was seen more than once but under ten times. This rearrangement joins TRBV28 to TRBJ1-1; D not certain. This CDR3 spans 11 amino acids. V was clipped by 7 bases and J by 1 base, with 4 bases between them. Germline V CDR1 and CDR2: MDHEN, SYDVKM. CDR3 DNA: TGTGCCAGCATGGGGAACACTGAAGCTTTCTTT. Encoded protein: CASMGNTEAFF.

This clone was detected only once. The rearrangement uses TRBV11-2 and TRBJ1-2; 7 bases line up with TRBD1. The germline CDR1 and CDR2 sequences are SGHAT and FQNNGV. The CDR3 has 14 amino acids. V shed 5 bases and J 5 bases; nucleotides not matched to a gene: 8. The CDR3 sequence is CASSRGTDLYGYTF. In nucleotides, the CDR3 is TGTGCCAGCAGCCGAGGGACAGACCTGTATGGCTACACCTTC.

This clone was seen only once. This sequence joins TRBV15 and TRBJ2-2; TRBD1 is a possible D gene (5 bases). The CDR3 runs 13 residues. Trimming took 6 bases from V and 6 from J, leaving 11 bases between them. Germline assignment: CDR1 LNHNV and CDR2 YYDKDF (reference sequence). This CDR3 is CATRQESSGELFF. The CDR3 nucleotides are TGTGCCACCAGACAGGAATCGTCCGGGGAGCTGTTTTTT.

This clone was detected once. The CDR3 sequence: CASSRDRTTSNEQFF. The CDR3 DNA sequence: TGCGCCAGCAGTCGAGACAGGACAACCAGCAATGAGCAGTTCTTC. This sequence joins TRBV5-1 and TRBJ2-1; possibly TRBD1 for D (6 bases). This CDR3 contains 15 residues. Trimming removed 5 bases at V and 6 bases at J, with 18 bases between. From germline, CDR1 is SGHRS and CDR2 YFSETQ. The variable domain in full, with the rest retrieved from reference TRBV5-1 and TRBJ2-1, is KAGVTQTPRYLIKTRGQQVTLSCSPISGHRSVSWYQQTPGQGLQFLFEYFSETQRNKGNFPGRFSGRQFSNSRSEMNVSTLELGDSALYLCASSRDRTTSNEQFFGPGTRLTVL.

The rearrangement uses TRBV18 and TRBJ1-2, with D unresolved. V lost 1 base to trimming and J lost 0 bases, with 18 bases between them. This CDR3 is 18 amino acids long. Germline CDR1 KGHSH, CDR2 LQKENI. The CDR3 nucleotides are TGTGCCAGCTCACCACTGGGGTTAGGCGGACCATCTAACTATGGCTACACCTTC. It yields the protein CASSPLGLGGPSNYGYTF.

The chain joins TRBV5-6 to TRBJ1-5, with unresolved D. V was cut by 4 bases and J by 9 bases, with 11 bases left in between. The CDR3 contains 12 residues. Germline assignment: CDR1 SGHDT and CDR2 YYEEEE. The CDR3, as DNA: TGTGCCAGCAGCACCGGAACGCGGCCCCAGCATTTT. Translated, it gives CASSTGTRPQHF. Full variable domain (missing parts from reference TRBV5-6 and TRBJ1-5): DAGVTQSPTHLIKTRGQQVTLRCSPKSGHDTVSWYQQALGQGPQFIFQYYEEEERQRGNFPDRFSGHQFPNYSSELNVNALLLGDSALYLCASSTGTRPQHFGDGTRLSIL.

The chain carries TRBV10-3 and TRBJ2-6; no firm D call. CDR1 and CDR2 (germline): ENHRY, SYGVKD. The CDR3 has 16 amino acids. V was trimmed by 1 base and J by 6 bases, leaving 13 bases between them. The CDR3 here is CAISELPTSTANVLTF. CDR3 DNA sequence: TGTGCCATCAGTGAGTTGCCGACAAGCACGGCCAACGTCCTGACTTTC.

V is TRBV9 and J is TRBJ2-2, with 7 bases aligning to TRBD2. V lost 5 bases to trimming and J lost 3 bases; unmatched junction nucleotides: 1. CDR1 is SGDLS and CDR2 is YYNGEE in the germline V gene. The CDR3 totals 13 residues. This chain's CDR3 is CASSLADTGELFF. CDR3 coding DNA: TGTGCCAGCAGTCTAGCGGACACCGGGGAGCTGTTTTTT.

This chain uses TRBV7-5 with TRBJ2-3; the table's D gene call, TRBD2, was not cross checked with the DNA. TRBV7-5 is classified as a pseudogene. The CDR3 runs to 15 residues. CDR3 coding DNA: TGTGCCAGAAGCTTAGATGGCGGGAGGGGGGATACGCAGTATTTT. Residues: CARSLDGGRGDTQYF.

For the CDR3, the DNA is TGTGCCAGCAGCTTAGTTCGCGGCAGTGTTGAATACAATGAGCAGTTCTTC. It translates to CASSLVRGSVEYNEQFF. This chain joins TRBV13 and TRBJ2-1; D is ambiguous. This CDR3 is built from 17 residues. V was shortened by 1 base and J by 4 bases, with 17 bases between the two germline ends. CDR1 and CDR2 from the germline V gene are PRHDT and FYEKMQ (reference sequence).

The genes are TRBV7-2 and TRBJ2-5; no clear D gene. CDR1 SGHTA and CDR2 FQGNSA come from the germline V gene. This CDR3 is 13 amino acids long. V was clipped by 3 bases and J by 4 bases, with 9 bases between them. The CDR3 protein is CASSLVRVETQYF. DNA of the CDR3: TGTGCCAGCAGCTTGGTACGGGTAGAGACCCAGTACTTC.

The rearrangement joins TRBV6-6 to TRBJ2-1; no definite D call. Looked up from germline, CDR1 is MNHNY and CDR2 is SVGAGI (reference sequence). CDR3 length: 13 amino acids. V lost 2 bases and J 4 bases, leaving 6 bases between the germline ends. CDR3 sequence reads: CASSYIGYNEQFF. CDR3 bases: TGTGCCAGCAGTTACATAGGGTACAATGAGCAGTTCTTC.

CDR3 nucleotide sequence: TGTGCCAACCGGGACTCAAGCACAGATACGCAGTATTTT. Encoded protein: CANRDSSTDTQYF. V usage is TRBV10-3 and J usage is TRBJ2-3; D is perhaps TRBD2 (6 bases). This CDR3 is built from 13 residues. Trimming removed 10 bases at V and 0 bases at J, with 11 bases between. The germline V gene has CDR1 ENHRY and CDR2 SYGVKD.

The chain recombines TRBV6-6 with TRBJ2-7; D remains unclear. Per the germline V gene, CDR1 is MNHNY and CDR2 is SVGAGI (reference sequence). V was clipped by 5 bases and J by 3 bases, with 14 bases between them. The CDR3 runs to 14 residues. The CDR3 nucleotides are TGTGCCAGCAGTCCCCAAGGAGAGAGCTACGAGCAGTACTTC. Amino acids: CASSPQGESYEQYF.

This clone was recorded once. V and J are TRBV5-1 and TRBJ2-2; a weak D match, TRBD1 (5 bases). Germline CDR1 is SGHRS and CDR2 is YFSETQ. This CDR3 comprises 15 residues. Trimming cost V 0 bases and J 4 bases, with 10 bases left between them. The CDR3 nucleotides are TGCGCCAGCAGCTTGGCCTTAGGGGCCACCGGGGAGCTGTTTTTT. It encodes CASSLALGATGELFF. The complete variable domain, with remaining parts taken from reference TRBV5-1 and TRBJ2-2, reads KAGVTQTPRYLIKTRGQQVTLSCSPISGHRSVSWYQQTPGQGLQFLFEYFSETQRNKGNFPGRFSGRQFSNSRSEMNVSTLELGDSALYLCASSLALGATGELFFGEGSRLTVL.